These 5 T cell receptor beta chains were sequenced from one sample in a study of T cell changes during pregnancy in multiple sclerosis (dated by TCRdb to between 2017 and 2020). The receptor library was made with the immunoSEQ multiplex PCR assay. In TCRdb, the immuneACCESS table is reduced to in-frame sequences with V and J assigned. These tables do not hold every clone; where another copy was compared, an unresolved V gene accounts for under half, and the others remain unexplained. This sample gives around 73,000 clones in total; 80% to 95% of them show up just once. Less than 3.5% of the sample goes to the ten largest clones. The sample consisted of peripheral blood, taken in the third trimester of pregnancy. The source is a female donor in good health, enrolled as a control in a pregnancy study.

This clone was picked up one time. This rearrangement joins TRBV7-2 to TRBJ2-7; 13 positions agree with TRBD2. The germline V gene encodes CDR1 SGHTA and CDR2 FQGNSA. V lost 4 bases, J lost 5 bases, and 2 bases stayed unmatched. This CDR3 has 14 amino acids. As DNA, the CDR3 is TGTGCCAGCAGCTACGGACTAGCGGGAGACGAGCAGTACTTC. It translates to CASSYGLAGDEQYF. The variable domain in full, with the rest retrieved from reference TRBV7-2 and TRBJ2-7, is GAGVSQSPSNKVTEKGKDVELRCDPISGHTALYWYRQSLGQGLEFLIYFQGNSAPDKSGLPSDRFSAERTGGSVSTLTIQRTQQEDSAVYLCASSYGLAGDEQYFGPGTRLTVT.

The rearrangement uses TRBV18 and TRBJ1-3; TRBD1 aligns across 8 bases. CDR1 is KGHSH and CDR2 is LQKENI in the germline V gene. CDR3 length: 18 residues. J gave up 0 bases and V 2 bases, and 9 bases lay outside the gene matches. The CDR3 nucleotides read TGTGCCAGCTCACCAAGGGGACAGGCCCTAATCTCTGGAAACACCATATATTTT. Translated, it gives CASSPRGQALISGNTIYF. Full variable domain (missing parts from reference TRBV18 and TRBJ1-3): NAGVMQNPRHLVRRRGQEARLRCSPMKGHSHVYWYRQLPEEGLKFMVYLQKENIIDESGMPKERFSAEFPKEGPSILRIQQVVRGDSAAYFCASSPRGQALISGNTIYFGEGSWLTVV.

The chain's CDR3 is CASSLNDRFHEQYF. The CDR3, as DNA: TGTGCCAGCAGCTTAAATGACAGGTTCCACGAGCAGTACTTC. V gene TRBV7-9 combines with J gene TRBJ2-7; tentative D call: TRBD1 (6 bases). In germline, CDR1 is SEHNR, CDR2 FQNEAQ (reference sequence). The CDR3 extends over 14 amino acids. The ends were cut back, 2 bases at V and 5 bases at J, with 13 bases in the middle.

By share of the sample, this clone is medium-sized (0.01 to 0.1%). The rearrangement joins TRBV7-2 to TRBJ1-1, with 7 bases fitting TRBD1. From germline, CDR1 is SGHTA and CDR2 FQGNSA. The CDR3 consists of 14 residues. After removal of 5 bases from V and 7 bases from J, the junction contained 10 bases not matched to a gene. The CDR3 loop reads CASSPLTGAGEAFF. The CDR3 DNA reads TGTGCCAGCAGCCCACTAACAGGGGCGGGTGAAGCTTTCTTT.

The chain combines TRBV5-1 with TRBJ2-3; D not certain. The CDR3 runs to 15 residues. Germline CDR1 SGHRS, CDR2 YFSETQ. Trimming shortened V by 7 bases and J by 2 bases, and 17 bases separated the two germline ends. The CDR3, as DNA: TGCGCCAGCCTCCTTGCCGCCGGAGCCACAGATACGCAGTATTTT. Residues: CASLLAAGATDTQYF.